Presented here are 27 T cell receptor beta chains from one specimen sequenced in a study of Tregs in tolerant kidney transplant recipients. Assay: immunoSEQ multiplex PCR; the TCRdb copy retains only in-frame clones and omits some. The sample includes fewer than 65,000 clones, roughly 85% seen only once; the top ten take 2% to 2.5%. The material was Tregs from blood, obtained before the transplant. These receptor sequences come from a human donor who received a combined kidney and bone marrow transplant.

V and J are TRBV5-1 and TRBJ2-3; possibly TRBD1 for D (5 bases). CDR1 and CDR2 from the germline V gene are SGHRS and YFSETQ. V lost 0 bases, J lost 1 base, and 9 bases lay in between. The CDR3 extends over 15 amino acids. The CDR3 nucleotides are TGCGCCAGCAGCTTGGCCGGACAAGGCACAGATACGCAGTATTTT. Encoded protein: CASSLAGQGTDTQYF.

The chain carries TRBV5-4 and TRBJ2-7; 13 bases match TRBD2. The CDR3 has 14 amino acids. V trimming: 4 bases; J trimming: 7 bases; junction bases outside the gene matches: 5. Germline CDR1 SGHNT, CDR2 YYREEE (reference sequence). CDR3 in amino acids: CASSRLAGGQEQYF. In DNA, the CDR3 is TGTGCCAGCAGCCGACTAGCGGGAGGCCAGGAGCAGTACTTC.

V and J are TRBV4-1 and TRBJ2-7; D is undetermined. The germline V gene has CDR1 MGHRA and CDR2 YSYEKL. The CDR3 is 16 residues long. Between the trimmed V and J ends, which lost 1 base and 6 bases, there was a span of 19 bases. The CDR3 region has the DNA TGCGCCAGCAGCCAAGGTGGTGTTACCCCTCTCGGCGAGCAGTACTTC. This sequence encodes CASSQGGVTPLGEQYF.

The chain is built from TRBV6-1 and TRBJ1-5, with D possibly TRBD1 on 5 matching bases. The CDR3 contains 14 residues. The V end was cut by 9 bases, the J end by 7 bases, with 19 bases between. Germline V lookup: CDR1 MNHNS, CDR2 SASEGT. The CDR3 DNA is TGTGCCAGTGGCGAAGCAGGGAGGGGACAGCCCCAGCATTTT. Translated, it gives CASGEAGRGQPQHF.

Only a few counts were recorded for this clone. The V and J genes are TRBV5-1 and TRBJ2-7; the D call may be TRBD1 or TRBD2 (6 bases each). Germline V gene data show CDR1 as SGHRS and CDR2 as YFSETQ. The CDR3 totals 14 residues. V was clipped by 0 bases and J by 6 bases, with 13 bases between them. CDR3 bases: TGCGCCAGCAGCTTGGAAGGGGGGCGGGTCGAGCAGTACTTC. Translation gives CASSLEGGRVEQYF. The variable domain in full, with the rest retrieved from reference TRBV5-1 and TRBJ2-7, is KAGVTQTPRYLIKTRGQQVTLSCSPISGHRSVSWYQQTPGQGLQFLFEYFSETQRNKGNFPGRFSGRQFSNSRSEMNVSTLELGDSALYLCASSLEGGRVEQYFGPGTRLTVT.

This chain connects TRBV4-1 to TRBJ1-5; TRBD1 is a possible D gene (5 bases). V gave up 4 bases and J gave up 2 bases, with 15 bases separating them. This CDR3 spans 16 amino acids. Germline V gives CDR1 MGHRA, CDR2 YSYEKL. CDR3 sequence: CASSPFGAPGNQPQHF. DNA for the CDR3: TGCGCCAGCAGCCCCTTCGGGGCCCCGGGCAATCAGCCCCAGCATTTT.

The V call is TRBV12-1, the J call TRBJ2-7. TRBV12-1 counts as a pseudogene. The CDR3 contains 16 residues. The chain's CDR3 is CASSHSKGPRYYEQYF. Written as DNA, the CDR3 is TGTGCCAGCAGCCACTCGAAGGGACCACGATACTACGAGCAGTACTTC.

The rearrangement joins TRBV4-2 to TRBJ1-3; no clear D gene. Germline CDR1 is LGHNA and CDR2 is YNFKEQ. This CDR3 has 16 residues. V was shortened by 3 bases and J by 0 bases, with 12 bases between the two germline ends. The CDR3 here is CASSHAGVISGNTIYF. Written as DNA, the CDR3 is TGTGCCAGCAGCCATGCCGGGGTGATCTCTGGAAACACCATATATTTT.

The chain employs TRBV7-9 and TRBJ1-5; no firm D call. This CDR3 spans 14 amino acids. CDR1 and CDR2 (germline): SEHNR, FQNEAQ (reference sequence). DNA of the CDR3: TGTGCTCACCAAACCCCGGGCGGGTATCAGCCCCAGCATTTT. Translated: CAHQTPGGYQPQHF. Based on the CDR3 plus reference TRBV7-9 and TRBJ1-5, the full variable domain is DTGVSQNPRHKITKRGQNVTFRCDPISEHNRLYWYRQTLGQGPEFLTYFQNEAQLEKSRLLSDRFSAERPKGSFSTLEIQRTEQGDSAMYLCAHQTPGGYQPQHFGDGTRLSIL.

The chain couples TRBV27 to TRBJ2-5; 10 bases agree with TRBD1. This CDR3 has 16 residues. Germline-derived CDR1 and CDR2 are MNHEY and SMNVEV (reference sequence). V dropped 1 base and J dropped 4; count of bases not matched to a gene: 6. The DNA of the CDR3 is TGTGCCAGCAGTTTATACGGGACAGGGGTCAGAGAGACCCAGTACTTC. Its translation is CASSLYGTGVRETQYF.

This clone was observed a single time. The junction departs from the called germline gene at one end, perhaps through a read error. Additional DNA sequences in this sample encode the identical CDR3. V is TRBV6-5 and J is TRBJ1-1; D possibly corresponds to TRBD1 (5 bases). Germline V gene sequence: CDR1 MNHEY, CDR2 SVGAGI. This CDR3 region has 15 residues. CDR3 protein: CASSYHPGGNTEAFF. CDR3 sequence (DNA): TGTGCCAGCAGTTACCACCCGGGGGGGAACACTGAGGCTTTCTTT.

The genes are TRBV7-8 and TRBJ1-3, with a weak D call TRBD1 (5 bases). V gave up 4 bases and J gave up 0 bases, with 13 bases separating them. There are 16 residues in the CDR3. The germline V gene has CDR1 SGHVS and CDR2 FQNEAQ. CDR3 sequence reads: CASSSVWGSSGNTIYF. CDR3 coding DNA: TGTGCCAGCAGCTCCGTTTGGGGGAGCTCTGGAAACACCATATATTTT.

The chain recombines TRBV6-5 with TRBJ2-3; no clear D gene. The CDR3 sequence is 15 residues long. Germline V gene lookup returns CDR1 MNHEY and CDR2 SVGAGI. V was shortened by 1 base and J by 2 bases, with 10 bases between the two germline ends. The CDR3 here is CASSYFGQFTDTQYF. In nucleotides, the CDR3 is TGTGCCAGCAGTTACTTTGGTCAATTCACAGATACGCAGTATTTT.

The chain couples TRBV28 to TRBJ2-1; 12 nucleotides line up with TRBD2. With 5 bases clipped from V and 5 bases from J, the junction kept 13 bases outside the gene matches. Germline-derived CDR1 and CDR2 are MDHEN and SYDVKM. The CDR3 sequence is 18 residues long. The CDR3 DNA follows: TGTGCCAGCAGTCGATTCCGGACTAGCGGGACCCCCAACAATGAGCAGTTCTTC. It yields the protein CASSRFRTSGTPNNEQFF.

This clone showed up just a few times. The gene calls are TRBV6-5 and TRBJ2-2, with D maybe TRBD1 (6 bases). Germline-derived CDR1 and CDR2 are MNHEY and SVGAGI. This CDR3 is 13 amino acids long. V lost 2 bases and J lost 7, with 8 bases in between. For the CDR3, the DNA is TGTGCCAGCAGTTACGGGGGCGGCGGGGAGCTGTTTTTT. This encodes CASSYGGGGELFF.

The count of this clone is one. This chain uses TRBV2 with TRBJ2-7, with a possible D match to TRBD1 (6 bases). This CDR3 has 14 residues. Germline-derived CDR1 and CDR2 are SNHLY and FYNNEI. Trimming removed 6 bases at V and 5 bases at J, with 17 bases between. The CDR3: CASSEYRASHEQYF. DNA for the CDR3: TGTGCCAGCAGCGAATACAGGGCGAGTCACGAGCAGTACTTC.

V usage is TRBV10-3 and J usage is TRBJ1-5, with D possibly matching TRBD1 (6 bases). CDR1 ENHRY and CDR2 SYGVKD come from the germline V gene. Deletions cut 10 bases from V and 0 bases from J, with 19 bases between. This CDR3 has 16 amino acids. The CDR3 sequence: CATGGDIADSNQPQHF. The CDR3 DNA is TGTGCCACGGGGGGGGACATCGCCGATAGCAATCAGCCCCAGCATTTT.

The CDR3 bases are TGTGCCAGCAGCCGCCGTCCAGGGGGATTCGGCACAGATACGCAGTATTTT. The encoded protein is CASSRRPGGFGTDTQYF. This sequence joins TRBV7-9 and TRBJ2-3, with TRBD1 matching 7 bases. The CDR3 totals 17 residues. From germline, CDR1 is SEHNR and CDR2 FQNEAQ (reference sequence). J lost 1 base, V lost 5 bases, and 12 bases had no gene match.

This rearrangement joins TRBV6-1 to TRBJ1-1; D uncertain. CDR3 length: 13 residues. V gave up 6 bases and J gave up 1 base, with 9 bases separating them. Germline V gives CDR1 MNHNS, CDR2 SASEGT. The CDR3 DNA reads TGTGCCAGCAGGACGGGCCGGAACACTGAAGCTTTCTTT. It is translated as CASRTGRNTEAFF.

This sequence joins TRBV18 and TRBJ2-5; D tentatively reads TRBD1 or TRBD2 (6 bases each). The CDR3 runs 13 residues. The V and J ends lost 5 bases and 4 bases respectively, with 11 bases between them. The germline CDR1 and CDR2 sequences are KGHSH and LQKENI. CDR3 nucleotides: TGTGCCAGCTCATCGGGGGCGGGAGAGACCCAGTACTTC. Residues: CASSSGAGETQYF.

V and J are TRBV6-1 and TRBJ2-3, with D unresolved. The CDR3 loop spans 14 amino acids. Trimming shortened V by 7 bases and J by 5 bases, and 16 bases separated the two germline ends. Germline V gene sequence: CDR1 MNHNS, CDR2 SASEGT. Written as DNA, the CDR3 is TGTGCCAGCACCCCCCAAGGCAAGGTAGATACGCAGTATTTT. Translation gives CASTPQGKVDTQYF.

This chain uses TRBV9 with TRBJ2-3; no reliable D call. V was trimmed by 0 bases and J by 3 bases, leaving 8 bases between them. This CDR3 is built from 14 residues. Germline V gene data show CDR1 as SGDLS and CDR2 as YYNGEE. CDR3 nucleotide sequence: TGTGCCAGCAGCGTAGACGGTCTGACAGATACGCAGTATTTT. Its protein product is CASSVDGLTDTQYF.

The chain couples TRBV5-1 to TRBJ1-6, with TRBD1 matching 8 bases. Trimming at V came to 4 bases and at J to 7 bases, leaving 4 bases not matched to a gene. Germline CDR1 reads SGHRS; CDR2 reads YFSETQ. CDR3 length: 14 amino acids. The CDR3 sequence is CASSPGQGNSPLHF. CDR3 bases: TGCGCCAGCAGCCCAGGACAGGGAAATTCACCCCTCCACTTT.

This chain uses TRBV5-1 with TRBJ2-4; TRBD1 matches 11 bases. Per germline, CDR1 SGHRS and CDR2 YFSETQ. J gave up 0 bases and V 4 bases, and 9 bases lay outside the gene matches. The CDR3 covers 18 residues. The CDR3 DNA sequence: TGCGCCAGCAGCGTGGGACAGGGGGGATGGGTAGCCAAAAACATTCAGTACTTC. It translates to CASSVGQGGWVAKNIQYF.

This clone appeared a few times. The gene calls are TRBV6-9 and TRBJ1-1; maybe TRBD1 (5 bases). The CDR3 totals 15 residues. From germline, CDR1 is MNHGY and CDR2 SVAAGI. V lost 4 bases to trimming and J lost 0 bases, with 12 bases between them. CDR3 DNA sequence: TGTGCCAGCAGTTCCTCCCGCAGGGTGAACACTGAAGCTTTCTTT. Translation: CASSSSRRVNTEAFF.

The chain has TRBV7-8 and TRBJ2-2, with D unclear. Germline V CDR1 and CDR2: SGHVS, FQNEAQ. V lost 1 base and J 7 bases, leaving 10 bases between the germline ends. This CDR3 is built from 14 residues. Here the CDR3 reads CASSLGRIIGELFF. The CDR3 coding sequence is TGTGCCAGCAGCTTAGGGCGGATCATCGGGGAGCTGTTTTTT.

The J gene is TRBJ1-3, the V gene TRBV7-2, with 9 bases identical to TRBD1. This CDR3 contains 15 residues. The V segment lost 2 bases and the J segment 8 bases; nucleotides outside the gene matches: 7. CDR1 is SGHTA, CDR2 FQGNSA, per germline. The CDR3 loop is CASSLRDRASDTIYF. CDR3 coding DNA: TGTGCCAGCAGCTTACGGGACAGGGCATCGGACACCATATATTTT.